The 6 T cell receptor beta chains below were found in one sample sequenced in a study of shared clonotypes between healthy human individuals. Generated by immunoSEQ multiplex PCR, the TCRdb table keeps only in-frame clones and is missing some. The sample holds around 1.6 million clones, approximately 98% seen once. Sequenced: naive CD4+ T cells sorted from blood. Subset described: CD45RA+ positively selected. The receptors derive from a man aged 25-45 years in good health.

On this clone itself: This specimen includes other DNA sequences encoding the same CDR3. The chain links TRBV27 to TRBJ1-5; D gene uncertain. The V end was cut by 3 bases, the J end by 1 base, with 4 bases between. CDR1 MNHEY and CDR2 SMNVEV come from the germline V gene (reference sequence). The CDR3 has 13 amino acids. The CDR3 protein is CASSLDSNQPQHF. The CDR3 DNA reads TGTGCCAGCAGTTTGGACAGCAATCAGCCCCAGCATTTT.

This clone has a single count. The V call is TRBV10-3, the J call TRBJ1-2, with D possibly being TRBD1 (6 bases). The CDR3 totals 15 residues. Germline CDR1 ENHRY, CDR2 SYGVKD. With 4 bases removed from V and 8 bases from J, the gap between germline ends came to 20 bases. CDR3 nucleotides: TGTGCCATCAGTGGGCCCCAGGGGAAATGGGGCGGCTACACCTTC. Protein: CAISGPQGKWGGYTF.

This chain connects TRBV30 to TRBJ1-4; unclear D gene. Trimming shortened V by 0 bases and J by 8 bases, and 13 bases separated the two germline ends. The CDR3 spans 14 residues. The germline gives CDR1 GTSNPN, CDR2 SVGIG (reference sequence). CDR3 nucleotides: TGTGCCTGGAGTGTACGGGCGGACCCCGAAAAACTGTTTTTT. This translates into CAWSVRADPEKLFF.

In its sample, this clone was seen once. The gene calls are TRBV5-1 and TRBJ1-5; 7 bases line up with TRBD1. Germline V gene lookup returns CDR1 SGHRS and CDR2 YFSETQ. Trimming took 4 bases from V and 3 from J; bases not matched to a gene: 16. This CDR3 has 18 residues. The chain's CDR3 is CASSPRPDRAGVNQPQHF. The CDR3 DNA reads TGCGCCAGCAGCCCCCGCCCCGACAGGGCAGGAGTCAATCAGCCCCAGCATTTT.

The chain has TRBV15 and TRBJ1-2; 8 bases line up with TRBD1. V dropped 7 bases and J dropped 1; count of bases not matched to a gene: 14. The CDR3 is made up of 17 amino acids. The germline CDR1 and CDR2 sequences are LNHNV and YYDKDF (reference sequence). The CDR3 sequence is CATIRSAGGKGNYGYTF. Here the CDR3 DNA reads TGTGCCACCATTCGATCCGCAGGGGGCAAGGGTAACTATGGCTACACCTTC.

The CDR3 DNA follows: TGTGCCAGCAGCGATATTCGAGGTTACGAGCAGTACTTC. Its protein is CASSDIRGYEQYF. This chain uses TRBV7-6 with TRBJ2-7; D not resolved. This CDR3 has 13 residues. Germline CDR1 reads SGHVS; CDR2 reads FNYEAQ. V was pared by 5 bases and J by 4 bases, with 12 bases between.